These 2 T cell receptor beta chains originate from one sample sequenced in a study of T cell responses to AZD1222 COVID-19 vaccine. The table came from immunoSEQ multiplex PCR; TCRdb's copy has only in-frame clones and leaves some out. The table lists over 150,000 clones, 88% of them singletons. Here the sequenced sample was peripheral blood, taken on day 0 of AZD1222 vaccination. These receptor sequences come from an adult in good health.

In regard to this clone: A junction end diverges from the germline sequence, so it may reflect a read error. V and J are TRBV7-7 and TRBJ2-2; the D call may be TRBD1 or TRBD2 (6 bases each). CDR1 is SSHAT and CDR2 is FNYEAQ in the germline V gene (reference sequence). This CDR3 comprises 15 residues. CDR3 coding DNA: TGTGCTAGCAGCTCCCTGACGGGGGCGATCGGGGAGCTGTTTTTT. Protein: CASSSLTGAIGELFF.

This chain joins TRBV15 and TRBJ1-2, with D tentatively TRBD1 (5 bases). With 2 bases removed from V and 6 bases from J, the gap between germline ends came to 16 bases. Germline assignment: CDR1 LNHNV and CDR2 YYDKDF (reference sequence). The CDR3 extends over 15 amino acids. DNA for the CDR3: TGTGCCACCAGCAGATCTCTGGGGGGTCTGAATGGCTACACCTTC. Its protein is CATSRSLGGLNGYTF.